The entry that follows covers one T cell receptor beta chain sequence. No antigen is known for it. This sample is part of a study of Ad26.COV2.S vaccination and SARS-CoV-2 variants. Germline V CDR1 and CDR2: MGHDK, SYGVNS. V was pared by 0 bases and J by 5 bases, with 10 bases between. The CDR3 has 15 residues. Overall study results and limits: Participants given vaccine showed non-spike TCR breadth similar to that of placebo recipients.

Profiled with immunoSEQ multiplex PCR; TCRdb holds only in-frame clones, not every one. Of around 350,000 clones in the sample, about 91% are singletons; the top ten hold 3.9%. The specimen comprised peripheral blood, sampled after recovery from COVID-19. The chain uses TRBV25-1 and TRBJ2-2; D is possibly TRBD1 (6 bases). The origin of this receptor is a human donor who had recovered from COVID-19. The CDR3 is CASSEYYRGTGELFF. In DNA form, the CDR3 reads TGTGCCAGCAGTGAATACTATAGGGGGACCGGGGAGCTGTTTTTT. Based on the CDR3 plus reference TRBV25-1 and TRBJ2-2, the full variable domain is EADIYQTPRYLVIGTGKKITLECSQTMGHDKMYWYQQDPGMELHLIHYSYGVNSTEKGDLSSESTVSRIRTEHFPLTLESARPSHTSQYLCASSEYYRGTGELFFGEGSRLTVL.